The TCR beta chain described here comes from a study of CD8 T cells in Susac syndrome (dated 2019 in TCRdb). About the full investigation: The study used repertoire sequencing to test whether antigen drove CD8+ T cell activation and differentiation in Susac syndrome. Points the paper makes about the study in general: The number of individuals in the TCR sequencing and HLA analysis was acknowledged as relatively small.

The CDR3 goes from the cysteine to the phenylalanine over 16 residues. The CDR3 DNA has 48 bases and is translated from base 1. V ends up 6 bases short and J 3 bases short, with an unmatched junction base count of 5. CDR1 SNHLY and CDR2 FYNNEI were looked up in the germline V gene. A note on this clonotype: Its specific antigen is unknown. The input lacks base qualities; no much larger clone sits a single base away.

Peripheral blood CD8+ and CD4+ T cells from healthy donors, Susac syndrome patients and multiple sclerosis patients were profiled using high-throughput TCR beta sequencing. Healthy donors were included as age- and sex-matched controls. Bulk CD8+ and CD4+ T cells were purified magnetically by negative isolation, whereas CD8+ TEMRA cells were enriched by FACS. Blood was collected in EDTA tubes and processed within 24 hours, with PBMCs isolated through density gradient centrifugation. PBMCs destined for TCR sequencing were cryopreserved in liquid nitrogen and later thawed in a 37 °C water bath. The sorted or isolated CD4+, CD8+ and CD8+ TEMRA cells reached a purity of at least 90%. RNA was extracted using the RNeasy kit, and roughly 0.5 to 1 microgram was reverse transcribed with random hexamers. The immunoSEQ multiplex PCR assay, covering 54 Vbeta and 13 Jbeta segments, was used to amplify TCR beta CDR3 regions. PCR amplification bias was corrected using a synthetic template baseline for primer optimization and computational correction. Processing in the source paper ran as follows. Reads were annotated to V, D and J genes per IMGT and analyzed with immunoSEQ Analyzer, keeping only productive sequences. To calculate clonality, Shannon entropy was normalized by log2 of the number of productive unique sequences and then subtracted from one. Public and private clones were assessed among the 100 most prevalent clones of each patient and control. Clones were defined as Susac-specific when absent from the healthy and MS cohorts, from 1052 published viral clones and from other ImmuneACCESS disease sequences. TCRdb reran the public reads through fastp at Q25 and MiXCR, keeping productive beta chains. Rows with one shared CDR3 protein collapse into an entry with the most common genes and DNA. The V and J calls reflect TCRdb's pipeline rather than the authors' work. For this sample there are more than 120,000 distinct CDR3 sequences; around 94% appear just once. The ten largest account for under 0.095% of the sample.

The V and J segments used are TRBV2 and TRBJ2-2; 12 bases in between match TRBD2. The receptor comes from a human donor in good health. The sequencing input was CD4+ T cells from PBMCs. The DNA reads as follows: TGTGCCAGCAGAAAACTAGCGGGAGGCGACACCGGGGAGCTGTTTTTT. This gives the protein CASRKLAGGDTGELFF. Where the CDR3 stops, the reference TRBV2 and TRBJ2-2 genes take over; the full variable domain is EPEVTQTPSHQVTQMGQEVILRCVPISNHLYFYWYRQILGQKVEFLVSFYNNEISEKSEIFDDQFSVERPDGSNFTLKIRSTKLEDSAMYFCASRKLAGGDTGELFFGEGSRLTVL.